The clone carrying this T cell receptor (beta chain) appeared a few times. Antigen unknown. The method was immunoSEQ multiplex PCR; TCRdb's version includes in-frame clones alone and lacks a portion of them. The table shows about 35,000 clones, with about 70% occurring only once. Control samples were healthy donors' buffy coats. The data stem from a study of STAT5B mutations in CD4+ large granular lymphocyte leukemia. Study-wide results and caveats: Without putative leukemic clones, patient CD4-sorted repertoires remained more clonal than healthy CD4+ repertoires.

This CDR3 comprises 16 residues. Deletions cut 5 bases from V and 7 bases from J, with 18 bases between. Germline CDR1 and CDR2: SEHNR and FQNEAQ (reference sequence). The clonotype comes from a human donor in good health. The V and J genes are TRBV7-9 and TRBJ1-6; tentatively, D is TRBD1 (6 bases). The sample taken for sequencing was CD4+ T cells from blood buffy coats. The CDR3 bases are TGTGCCAGCAGCGCTCCGGTCGGACAGCAAAATTCACCCCTCCACTTT. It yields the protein CASSAPVGQQNSPLHF.